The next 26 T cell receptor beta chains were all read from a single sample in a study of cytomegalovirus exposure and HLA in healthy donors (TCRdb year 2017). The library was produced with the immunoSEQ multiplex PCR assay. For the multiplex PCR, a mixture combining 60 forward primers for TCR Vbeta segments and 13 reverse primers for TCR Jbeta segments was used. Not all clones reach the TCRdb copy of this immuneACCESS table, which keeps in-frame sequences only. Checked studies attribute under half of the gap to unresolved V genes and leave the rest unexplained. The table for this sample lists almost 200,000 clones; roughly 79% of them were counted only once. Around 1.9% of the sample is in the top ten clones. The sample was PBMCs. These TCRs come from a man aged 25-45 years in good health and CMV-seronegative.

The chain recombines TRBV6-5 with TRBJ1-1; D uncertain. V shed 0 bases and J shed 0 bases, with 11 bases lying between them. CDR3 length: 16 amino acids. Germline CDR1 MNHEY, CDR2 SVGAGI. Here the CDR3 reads CASSYSAGKMNTEAFF. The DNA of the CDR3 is TGTGCCAGCAGTTACTCCGCGGGAAAGATGAACACTGAAGCTTTCTTT.

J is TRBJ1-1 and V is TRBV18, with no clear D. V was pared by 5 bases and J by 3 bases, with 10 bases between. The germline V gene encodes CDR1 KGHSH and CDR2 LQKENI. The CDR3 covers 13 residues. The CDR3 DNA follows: TGTGCCAGCTCATCCTCCCGGTACACTGAAGCTTTCTTT. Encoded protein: CASSSSRYTEAFF.

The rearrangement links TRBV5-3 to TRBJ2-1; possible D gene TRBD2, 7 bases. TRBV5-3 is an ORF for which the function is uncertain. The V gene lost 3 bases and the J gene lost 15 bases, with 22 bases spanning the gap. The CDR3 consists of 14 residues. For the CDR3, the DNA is TGTGCCAGAAGCTCCTACAGGGAGGGGGTTCAGCGGTTCTTC. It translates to CARSSYREGVQRFF.

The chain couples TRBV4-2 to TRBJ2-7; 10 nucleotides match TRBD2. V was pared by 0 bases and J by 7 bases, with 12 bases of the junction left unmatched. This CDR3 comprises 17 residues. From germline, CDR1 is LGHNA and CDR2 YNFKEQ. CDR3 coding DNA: TGTGCCAGCAGCCAAGATTATCCAGCGGGAGGGCTGAGGGAGCAGTACTTC. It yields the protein CASSQDYPAGGLREQYF.

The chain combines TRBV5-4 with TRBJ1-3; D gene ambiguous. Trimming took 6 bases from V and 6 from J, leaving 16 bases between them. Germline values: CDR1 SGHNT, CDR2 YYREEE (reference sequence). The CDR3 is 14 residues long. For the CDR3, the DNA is TGTGCCAGCACCTTCGGCCCGGGTATAAACACCATATATTTT. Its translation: CASTFGPGINTIYF.

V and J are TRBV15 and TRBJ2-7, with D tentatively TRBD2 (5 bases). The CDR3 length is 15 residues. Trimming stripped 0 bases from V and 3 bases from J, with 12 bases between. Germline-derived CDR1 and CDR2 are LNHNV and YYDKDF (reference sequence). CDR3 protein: CATSRDNQRSYEQYF. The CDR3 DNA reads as TGTGCCACCAGCAGAGATAATCAGCGGAGCTACGAGCAGTACTTC.

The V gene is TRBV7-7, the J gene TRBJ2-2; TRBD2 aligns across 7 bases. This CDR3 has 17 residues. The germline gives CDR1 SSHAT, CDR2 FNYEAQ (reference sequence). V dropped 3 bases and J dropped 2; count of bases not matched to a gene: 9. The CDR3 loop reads CASSLGAGLLNTGELFF. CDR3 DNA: TGTGCCAGCAGCTTGGGTGCGGGACTACTAAACACCGGGGAGCTGTTTTTT.

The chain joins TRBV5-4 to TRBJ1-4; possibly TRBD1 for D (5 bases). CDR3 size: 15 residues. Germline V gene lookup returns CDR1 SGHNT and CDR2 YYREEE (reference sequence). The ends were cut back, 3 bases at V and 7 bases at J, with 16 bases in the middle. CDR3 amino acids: CASSSLPDRFEKLFF. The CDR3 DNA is TGTGCCAGCAGCTCTCTACCTGACAGATTTGAAAAACTGTTTTTT.

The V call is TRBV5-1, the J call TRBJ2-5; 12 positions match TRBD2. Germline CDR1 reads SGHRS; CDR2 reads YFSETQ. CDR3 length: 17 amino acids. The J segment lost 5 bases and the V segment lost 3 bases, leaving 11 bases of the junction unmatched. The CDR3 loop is CASSSARLAGEGETQYF. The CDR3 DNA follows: TGCGCCAGCAGCTCGGCAAGACTAGCGGGAGAGGGGGAGACCCAGTACTTC.

The CDR3, as DNA: TGTGCCAGCAGTGTAAGGGAGGGACAGGCCAATGAGCAGTTCTTC. Translating gives CASSVREGQANEQFF. The chain recombines TRBV6-4 with TRBJ2-1; the D gene is possibly TRBD1 (8 bases). The CDR3 runs to 15 residues. Per germline, CDR1 MRHNA and CDR2 SNTAGT. V lost 4 bases and J lost 6, with 16 bases in between.

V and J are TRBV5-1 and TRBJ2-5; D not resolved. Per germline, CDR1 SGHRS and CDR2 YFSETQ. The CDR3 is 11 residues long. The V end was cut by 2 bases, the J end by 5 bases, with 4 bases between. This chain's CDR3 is CASSFLETQYF. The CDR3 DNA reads TGCGCCAGCAGCTTCTTGGAGACCCAGTACTTC.

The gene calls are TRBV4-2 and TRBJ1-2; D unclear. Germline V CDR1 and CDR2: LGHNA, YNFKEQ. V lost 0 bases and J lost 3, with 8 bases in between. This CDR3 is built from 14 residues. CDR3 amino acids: CASSQERVDYGYTF. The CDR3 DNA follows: TGTGCCAGCAGCCAAGAACGGGTCGACTATGGCTACACCTTC.

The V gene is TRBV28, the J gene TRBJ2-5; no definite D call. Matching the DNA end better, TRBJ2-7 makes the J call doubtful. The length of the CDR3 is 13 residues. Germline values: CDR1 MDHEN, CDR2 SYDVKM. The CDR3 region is CASSLTAHYEQYF. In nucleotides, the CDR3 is TGTGCCAGCAGTCTCACCGCGCACTACGAGCAGTACTTC.

CDR3 residues: CAGINPRGSGGPGELFF. DNA for the CDR3: TGTGCCGGCATAAACCCAAGGGGCTCAGGGGGCCCCGGGGAGCTGTTTTTT. The chain couples TRBV28 to TRBJ2-2, with 8 bases lining up with TRBD1. Germline V gives CDR1 MDHEN, CDR2 SYDVKM. The CDR3 consists of 17 residues. Trimming at V came to 11 bases and at J to 6 bases, leaving 20 bases not matched to a gene.

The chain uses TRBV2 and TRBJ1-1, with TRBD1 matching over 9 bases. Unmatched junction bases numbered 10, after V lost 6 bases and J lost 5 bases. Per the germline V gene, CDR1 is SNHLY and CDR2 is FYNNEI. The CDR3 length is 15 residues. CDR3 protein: CASRLEGQGLTEAFF. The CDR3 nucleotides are TGTGCCAGCAGACTTGAGGGACAGGGCCTGACTGAAGCTTTCTTT.

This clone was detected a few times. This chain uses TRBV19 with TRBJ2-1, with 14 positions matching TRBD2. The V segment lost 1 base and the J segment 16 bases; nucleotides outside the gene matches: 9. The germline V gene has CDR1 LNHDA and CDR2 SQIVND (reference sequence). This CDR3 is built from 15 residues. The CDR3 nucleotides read TGTGCCAGTAGTATAGGCCGGACTAGCGGGAGGCCTGTATTCTTC. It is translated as CASSIGRTSGRPVFF.

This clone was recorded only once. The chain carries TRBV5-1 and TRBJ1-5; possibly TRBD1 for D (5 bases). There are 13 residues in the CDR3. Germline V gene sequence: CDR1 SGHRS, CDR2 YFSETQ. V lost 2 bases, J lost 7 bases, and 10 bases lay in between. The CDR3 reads CASSLGAGQPQHF. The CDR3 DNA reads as TGCGCCAGCAGCTTAGGGGCCGGGCAGCCCCAGCATTTT.

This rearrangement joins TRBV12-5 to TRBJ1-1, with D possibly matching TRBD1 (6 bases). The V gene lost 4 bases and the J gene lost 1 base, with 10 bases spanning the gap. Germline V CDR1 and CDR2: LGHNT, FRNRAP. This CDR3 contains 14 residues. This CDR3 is CASGSTDRNTEAFF. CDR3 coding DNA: TGTGCTAGTGGTTCAACGGACAGGAACACTGAAGCTTTCTTT.

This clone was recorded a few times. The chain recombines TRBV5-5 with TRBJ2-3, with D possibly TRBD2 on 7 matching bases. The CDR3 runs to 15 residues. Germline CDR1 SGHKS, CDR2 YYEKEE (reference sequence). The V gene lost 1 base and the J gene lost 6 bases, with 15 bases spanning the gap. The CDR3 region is CASSLRQGRADTQYF. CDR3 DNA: TGTGCCAGCAGCTTGAGGCAGGGGAGGGCCGATACGCAGTATTTT.

This chain's CDR3 is CASSPLSGGNTDTQYF. In DNA form, the CDR3 reads TGTGCCAGCTCACCGTTAAGCGGGGGCAACACAGATACGCAGTATTTT. The chain combines TRBV18 with TRBJ2-3; TRBD2 agrees at 8 bases. Per germline, CDR1 KGHSH and CDR2 LQKENI. The V gene end was trimmed by 3 bases and the J gene end by 2 bases; junction bases not matched to a gene: 7. The CDR3 extends over 16 amino acids.

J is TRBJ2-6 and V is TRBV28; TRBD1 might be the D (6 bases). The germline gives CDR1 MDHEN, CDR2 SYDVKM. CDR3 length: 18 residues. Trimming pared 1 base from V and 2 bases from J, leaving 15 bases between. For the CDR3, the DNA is TGTGCCAGCAGTTTATCAGGGGAAGAGAGGGCTGGGGCCAACGTCCTGACTTTC. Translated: CASSLSGEERAGANVLTF.

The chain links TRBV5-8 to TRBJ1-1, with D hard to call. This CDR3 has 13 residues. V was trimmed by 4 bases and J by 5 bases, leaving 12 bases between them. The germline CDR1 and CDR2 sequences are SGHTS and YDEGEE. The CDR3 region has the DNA TGTGCCAGCAGCGTCCCCGAGGGTACTGAAGCTTTCTTT. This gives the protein CASSVPEGTEAFF.

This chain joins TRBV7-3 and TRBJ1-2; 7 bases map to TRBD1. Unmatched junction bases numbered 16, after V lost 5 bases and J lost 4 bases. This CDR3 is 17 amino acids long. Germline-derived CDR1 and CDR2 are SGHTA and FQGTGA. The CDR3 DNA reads TGTGCCAGCAGCCAAAGGGGGCAGGGACCCTCTGCCTATGGCTACACCTTC. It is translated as CASSQRGQGPSAYGYTF.

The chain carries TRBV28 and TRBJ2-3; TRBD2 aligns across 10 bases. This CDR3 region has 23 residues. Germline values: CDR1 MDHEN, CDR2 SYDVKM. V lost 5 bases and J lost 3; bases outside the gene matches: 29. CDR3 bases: TGTGCCAGCAGTCACACCTCGGCTAGCGGGAGTTTCGTGGTAGTCCCAGGGACAGATACGCAGTATTTT. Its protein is CASSHTSASGSFVVVPGTDTQYF.

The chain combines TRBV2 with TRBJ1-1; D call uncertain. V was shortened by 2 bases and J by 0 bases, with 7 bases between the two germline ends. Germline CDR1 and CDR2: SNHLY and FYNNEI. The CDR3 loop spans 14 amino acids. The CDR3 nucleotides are TGTGCCAGCAGTGAAACGCGGGTGAACACTGAAGCTTTCTTT. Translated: CASSETRVNTEAFF.

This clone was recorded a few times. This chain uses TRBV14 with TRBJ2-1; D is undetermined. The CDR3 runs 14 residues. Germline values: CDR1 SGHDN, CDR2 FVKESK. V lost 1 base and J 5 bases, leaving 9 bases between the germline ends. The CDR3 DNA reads TGTGCCAGCAGCCAAGCGGGTCCCCACAATGAGCAGTTCTTC. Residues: CASSQAGPHNEQFF. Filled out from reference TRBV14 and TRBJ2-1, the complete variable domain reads EAGVTQFPSHSVIEKGQTVTLRCDPISGHDNLYWYRRVMGKEIKFLLHFVKESKQDESGMPNNRFLAERTGGTYSTLKVQPAELEDSGVYFCASSQAGPHNEQFFGPGTRLTVL.